One sample yielded the 32 T cell receptor beta chains listed below, sequenced in a study of T cell repertoires in cytomegalovirus infection. One entry per CDR3 protein, called by TCRdb with MiXCR from the reads. Here the sample spans roughly 990,000 distinct CDR3 sequences, around 30% being singletons. These receptors have no known antigen. The sequencing here drew on cultured CD8+ T cells from PBMCs, taken from culture after CMV antigen stimulation. The receptors were sampled from a human donor in good health (CMV status not recorded). Some clones in this sample may be carry-over from other donors' samples.

This clonotype showed up just a few times. The chain carries TRBV6-1 and TRBJ1-2, with 9 bases matching TRBD1. Germline assignment: CDR1 MNHNS and CDR2 SASEGT. The CDR3 loop spans 13 amino acids. The V gene end was trimmed by 6 bases and the J gene end by 8 bases; junction bases not matched to a gene: 7. The CDR3: CASRRTGDVGYTF. The CDR3 DNA reads as TGTGCCAGCAGACGGACAGGGGACGTAGGCTACACCTTC.

J is TRBJ1-2 and V is TRBV4-2, with D hard to call. The CDR3 has 16 amino acids. Trimming took off 0 bases at V and 2 bases at J, with 13 bases between the two ends. Per the germline V gene, CDR1 is LGHNA and CDR2 is YNFKEQ. CDR3 sequence reads: CASSQDGEGLNYGYTF. The CDR3 DNA follows: TGTGCCAGCAGCCAAGACGGGGAGGGCCTAAACTATGGCTACACCTTC.

This chain links TRBV19 with TRBJ2-1; D unresolved. Between the trimmed V and J ends, which lost 9 bases and 0 bases, there was a span of 15 bases. Germline lookup yields CDR1 LNHDA and CDR2 SQIVND (reference sequence). The CDR3 covers 15 residues. The DNA of the CDR3 is TGTGCCAGCCATCTCGGCACGAGCTCCTACAATGAGCAGTTCTTC. Translation gives CASHLGTSSYNEQFF.

This clonotype has ten or more counts. This sequence joins TRBV7-6 and TRBJ1-2; 7 bases map to TRBD1. Looked up from germline, CDR1 is SGHVS and CDR2 is FNYEAQ. V shed 4 bases, J shed 1 base, and the junction held 6 bases outside the gene matches. The length of the CDR3 is 15 residues. CDR3 DNA sequence: TGTGCCAGCAGCTCCGGGGACAGACTTAACTATGGCTACACCTTC. Translating gives CASSSGDRLNYGYTF.

The rearrangement links TRBV20-1 to TRBJ2-7, with D tentatively TRBD2 (7 bases). From germline, CDR1 is DFQATT and CDR2 SNEGSKA (reference sequence). CDR3 length equals 14 residues. Trimming cost V 0 bases and J 4 bases, with 13 bases left between them. The CDR3 DNA follows: TGCAGTGCTAGAGAGGGGGGGGGCCGGTACGAGCAGTACGTC. It encodes CSAREGGGRYEQYV.

The J gene is TRBJ1-2, the V gene TRBV27; D gene uncertain. V was shortened by 4 bases and J by 4 bases, with 10 bases between the two germline ends. Germline values: CDR1 MNHEY, CDR2 SMNVEV (reference sequence). The CDR3 is made up of 13 amino acids. The CDR3 spells CASSSQPIYGYTF. The CDR3 DNA follows: TGTGCCAGCAGTTCTCAGCCTATCTATGGCTACACCTTC.

The chain recombines TRBV20-1 with TRBJ1-6; D is possibly TRBD1 (5 bases). CDR1 and CDR2 from the germline V gene are DFQATT and SNEGSKA (reference sequence). The CDR3 length is 14 residues. CDR3 sequence reads: CTVRGRGYNSPLHF. Written as DNA, the CDR3 is TGCACGGTGAGGGGCCGGGGGTATAATTCACCCCTCCACTTT.

This clonotype has a handful of counts. V usage is TRBV29-1 and J usage is TRBJ2-7; no firm D call. CDR3 length: 14 amino acids. The V end was cut by 7 bases, the J end by 3 bases, with 19 bases between. Germline V gene data show CDR1 as SQVTM and CDR2 as ANQGSEA. The CDR3 reads CSALPSRAGYEQYV. Written as DNA, the CDR3 is TGCAGCGCACTCCCCTCTAGGGCCGGCTACGAGCAGTACGTC.

This chain links TRBV7-6 with TRBJ1-1; D not resolved. Trimming removed 5 bases at V and 0 bases at J, with 10 bases between. There are 14 residues in the CDR3. Germline loops: CDR1 SGHVS, CDR2 FNYEAQ. The CDR3: CASSTQAMNTEAFF. CDR3 coding DNA: TGTGCCAGCAGCACCCAGGCCATGAACACTGAAGCTTTCTTT.

This clonotype appeared a few times. J is TRBJ2-2 and V is TRBV29-1, with 11 bases matching TRBD2. This CDR3 has 16 amino acids. The ends lost 4 bases at V and 2 bases at J; junction bases unmatched: 6. Germline values: CDR1 SQVTM, CDR2 ANQGSEA. The CDR3: CSVAGTSGANTGELFF. DNA of the CDR3: TGCAGCGTTGCCGGGACTAGCGGAGCCAACACCGGGGAGCTGTTTTTT.

This clonotype was detected many times. The V and J genes are TRBV12-3 or TRBV12-4 and TRBJ2-5; D may be TRBD1 or TRBD2 (6 bases each). The CDR3 runs 13 residues. Trimming took off 7 bases at V and 7 bases at J, with 16 bases between the two ends. The CDR3 DNA reads as TGTGCCAGCATGGGGGCGTTCGGGGGGACCCAGTACTTC. This translates into CASMGAFGGTQYF.

The CDR3 DNA reads as TGTGCCAGCAGCCACAGAGGGATTACCTACAATGAGCAGTTCTTC. It is translated as CASSHRGITYNEQFF. This chain joins TRBV28 and TRBJ2-1; TRBD2 is a possible D gene (5 bases). CDR1 and CDR2 from the germline V gene are MDHEN and SYDVKM. Trimming shortened V by 6 bases and J by 2 bases, and 14 bases separated the two germline ends. The CDR3 consists of 15 residues.

Only a few counts were recorded for this clonotype. The V gene is TRBV28, the J gene TRBJ1-4; weak D call: TRBD1 (5 bases). The CDR3 runs 13 residues. CDR1 is MDHEN and CDR2 is SYDVKM in the germline V gene. Trimming pared 7 bases from V and 8 bases from J, leaving 14 bases between. The CDR3 DNA reads as TGTGCCAGCAAGATTGACTGGGGGGAAAAACTGTTTTTT. It encodes CASKIDWGEKLFF.

Concerning this clonotype itself: A read error is possible here, since a much larger clone lies one base away. The chain carries TRBV7-2 and TRBJ2-3, with TRBD2 identical over 10 bases. This CDR3 has 17 amino acids. From germline, CDR1 is SGHTA and CDR2 FQGNSA. In DNA, the CDR3 is TGTGCCAACAGCTTCCCCTCTAGCGGGGGATCGGCAGATACGCAGTATTTT. Protein sequence: CANSFPSSGGSADTQYF.

V and J are TRBV5-4 and TRBJ2-1, with unresolved D. CDR1 is SGHNT, CDR2 YYREEE, per germline (reference sequence). The V end lost 3 bases, the J end lost 0 bases, and 10 bases lay between the germline ends. This CDR3 region has 15 residues. The CDR3 loop is CASSWTESSYNEQFF. CDR3 DNA: TGTGCCAGCAGCTGGACGGAAAGCTCCTACAATGAGCAGTTCTTC.

This clonotype was seen only a few times. The DNA for the CDR3 is TGTGCCACCAGTGATTCGGGGGACGAGCAGTACTTC. Encoded protein: CATSDSGDEQYF. The J gene is TRBJ2-7, the V gene TRBV24-1; a possible D gene is TRBD2 (6 bases). V was cut by 2 bases and J by 5 bases, with 6 bases left in between. Germline V gene lookup returns CDR1 KGHDR and CDR2 SFDVKD. The CDR3 runs to 12 residues.

V and J are TRBV6-2 or TRBV6-3 and TRBJ2-6; D possibly matches TRBD1 or TRBD2 (5 bases each). There are 18 residues in the CDR3. V dropped 5 bases and J dropped 5 bases, with 22 bases sitting between them. Germline lookup yields CDR1 MNHEY and CDR2 SVGEGT. The DNA for the CDR3 is TGTGCCAGCAGTCCTACTTCGGGGCTTTGGGAGTGGGCCAACGTCCTGACTTTC. Translated: CASSPTSGLWEWANVLTF.

The chain carries TRBV19 and TRBJ1-1; tentative D call: TRBD1 (5 bases). This CDR3 region has 13 residues. Germline loops: CDR1 LNHDA, CDR2 SQIVND (reference sequence). Deletions cut 7 bases from V and 5 bases from J, with 14 bases between. The CDR3 loop reads CASTQPGRTEAFF. DNA of the CDR3: TGTGCCAGTACTCAACCAGGGCGGACTGAAGCTTTCTTT.

There are a few counts of this clonotype. The rearrangement links TRBV7-8 to TRBJ1-3; D perhaps matches TRBD1 (5 bases). The V gene lost 2 bases and the J gene lost 0 bases, with 11 bases spanning the gap. CDR1 SGHVS and CDR2 FQNEAQ come from the germline V gene. The CDR3 runs 16 residues. The CDR3 reads CASSLWGLPSGNTIYF. The CDR3 nucleotides read TGTGCCAGCAGCTTATGGGGCTTACCCTCTGGAAACACCATATATTTT. The full variable domain, in which reference TRBV7-8 and TRBJ1-3 provide the parts outside the CDR3, is GAGVSQSPRYKVAKRGQDVALRCDPISGHVSLFWYQQALGQGPEFLTYFQNEAQLDKSGLPSDRFFAERPEGSVSTLKIQRTQQEDSAVYLCASSLWGLPSGNTIYFGEGSWLTVV.

This clonotype was detected only a few times. V usage is TRBV4-3 and J usage is TRBJ1-4; tentative D call: TRBD1 (5 bases). Germline CDR1 is LGHNA and CDR2 is YSLEER. This CDR3 has 19 amino acids. The V and J ends lost 0 bases and 3 bases respectively, with 20 bases between them. The CDR3 loop is CASSQDLGREKGSNEKLFF. CDR3 sequence (DNA): TGCGCCAGCAGCCAAGATCTTGGCAGGGAGAAAGGTTCTAATGAAAAACTGTTTTTT.

This clonotype was counted a few times. The chain carries TRBV6-2 or TRBV6-3 and TRBJ1-2; D ambiguous. The CDR3 has 13 residues. V lost 5 bases and J lost 7, with 14 bases in between. Germline V gene data show CDR1 as MNHEY and CDR2 as SVGEGT. CDR3 loop: CASSPGILPGYTF. The CDR3 region has the DNA TGTGCCAGCAGTCCAGGCATCCTCCCTGGCTACACCTTC.

This clonotype occurred many times. This chain links TRBV7-2 with TRBJ2-5; 10 bases are shared with TRBD2. V was pared by 5 bases and J by 0 bases, with 9 bases of the junction left unmatched. The CDR3 length is 17 residues. The germline gives CDR1 SGHTA, CDR2 FQGNSA. The CDR3 protein is CASSTPWTSGYQETQYF. The CDR3 coding sequence is TGTGCCAGCAGCACCCCTTGGACTAGCGGTTACCAAGAGACCCAGTACTTC.

This clonotype was seen ten or more times. The chain combines TRBV7-8 with TRBJ1-1, with D uncertain. V lost 1 base and J lost 4, with 7 bases in between. Per germline, CDR1 SGHVS and CDR2 FQNEAQ. The CDR3 contains 13 residues. The CDR3 sequence: CASSLVGSTEAFF. In DNA form, the CDR3 reads TGTGCCAGCAGCTTAGTGGGGTCCACTGAAGCTTTCTTT.

This clonotype came up many times. The chain employs TRBV7-8 and TRBJ2-3; 7 bases match TRBD1. Trimming removed 5 bases from V and 4 bases from J; junction bases left unmatched: 9. The CDR3 runs 15 residues. Per the germline V gene, CDR1 is SGHVS and CDR2 is FQNEAQ. Written as DNA, the CDR3 is TGTGCCAGCAGCGTCACACAGGGGTTCGCAGATACGCAGTATTTT. It yields the protein CASSVTQGFADTQYF. Supplemented by reference TRBV7-8 and TRBJ2-3, the full variable domain reads GAGVSQSPRYKVAKRGQDVALRCDPISGHVSLFWYQQALGQGPEFLTYFQNEAQLDKSGLPSDRFFAERPEGSVSTLKIQRTQQEDSAVYLCASSVTQGFADTQYFGPGTRLTVL.

This clonotype turned up a few times. This chain connects TRBV7-6 to TRBJ1-6; a weak D match, TRBD1 (5 bases). V was cut by 1 base and J by 9 bases, with 19 bases left in between. This CDR3 comprises 17 residues. CDR1 is SGHVS and CDR2 is FNYEAQ in the germline V gene. CDR3 amino acids: CASSLESPGSGLSPLHF. DNA for the CDR3: TGTGCCAGCAGCTTAGAATCCCCAGGGAGCGGCCTTTCACCCCTCCACTTT.

The gene calls are TRBV2 and TRBJ1-6, with TRBD1 as a possible D gene (5 bases). In germline, CDR1 is SNHLY, CDR2 FYNNEI. V was pared by 1 base and J by 7 bases, with 17 bases between. This CDR3 region has 17 residues. In DNA, the CDR3 is TGTGCCAGCAGTGAAGAGGGGCCCTTCGCAGGGAATTCACCCCTCCACTTT. Protein sequence: CASSEEGPFAGNSPLHF.

This chain links TRBV6-4 with TRBJ1-5; a possible D gene is TRBD1 (6 bases). From germline, CDR1 is MRHNA and CDR2 SNTAGT. Trimming shortened V by 0 bases and J by 0 bases, and 12 bases separated the two germline ends. This CDR3 comprises 17 residues. CDR3 sequence reads: CASSDSPGADSNQPQHF. The CDR3 coding sequence is TGTGCCAGCAGTGACTCTCCGGGGGCTGATAGCAATCAGCCCCAGCATTTT.

This clonotype was counted at least ten times. The chain has TRBV7-6 and TRBJ2-2; D is tentatively TRBD1 or TRBD2 (5 bases each). The V gene's germline CDR1 is SGHVS and CDR2 FNYEAQ. The length of the CDR3 is 18 residues. The ends were cut back, 2 bases at V and 0 bases at J, with 16 bases in the middle. The CDR3 here is CASSLRSGTGTNTGELFF. The CDR3 DNA sequence: TGTGCCAGCAGCTTACGATCGGGAACAGGCACGAACACCGGGGAGCTGTTTTTT.

This sequence joins TRBV6-6 and TRBJ1-1; D perhaps matches TRBD1 (6 bases). V lost 7 bases and J lost 1, with 13 bases in between. The CDR3 has 14 residues. In germline, CDR1 is MNHNY, CDR2 SVGAGI (reference sequence). CDR3 protein: CASIRTDRNTEAFF. CDR3 bases: TGTGCCAGCATCAGGACAGATAGGAACACTGAAGCTTTCTTT.

The rearrangement joins TRBV12-3 or TRBV12-4 to TRBJ1-2; the D gene is possibly TRBD1 (5 bases). V was trimmed by 5 bases and J by 0 bases, leaving 13 bases between them. This CDR3 is 15 amino acids long. The DNA for the CDR3 is TGTGCCAGCAGTGGGAGGGACGGTACTAACTATGGCTACACCTTC. Its translation: CASSGRDGTNYGYTF.

This clonotype occurred a few times. The chain has TRBV6-1 and TRBJ1-3; possible D gene TRBD1, 5 bases. This CDR3 contains 15 residues. The germline V gene encodes CDR1 MNHNS and CDR2 SASEGT. Trimming removed 1 base at V and 0 bases at J, with 7 bases between. This CDR3 is CASSEGQYSGNTIYF. DNA of the CDR3: TGTGCCAGCAGTGAAGGACAGTACTCTGGAAACACCATATATTTT.

This clonotype was detected only a few times. This chain joins TRBV29-1 and TRBJ2-7, with a tentative D call TRBD2 (7 bases). This CDR3 contains 14 residues. CDR1 is SQVTM, CDR2 ANQGSEA, per germline. The V end lost 6 bases, the J end lost 0 bases, and 15 bases lay between the germline ends. Here the CDR3 reads CSVWGGEGSYEQYF. CDR3 DNA: TGCAGCGTGTGGGGGGGCGAGGGCTCCTACGAGCAGTACTTC.